The 27 T cell receptor beta chains below all came from one sample that was sequenced in a study of beta chain features in type 1 diabetes. Study results and caveats: A moderate, significant TCRB CDR3 shortening appeared in type 1 diabetes across four CD4+ subsets.

Isolated RNA was reverse transcribed in full, so expressed TCRB transcripts were sequenced. Profiled with immunoSEQ multiplex PCR; TCRdb holds only in-frame clones, not every one. The table records some 700,000 clones, roughly 12% of them present only once. No cognate antigen is known for these TCRs. Source material: naive CD4+ T cells from blood. The receptor set was obtained from a man aged 18 to 29 with type 1 diabetes.

The chain combines TRBV19 with TRBJ2-5; unclear D gene. CDR1 and CDR2 (germline): LNHDA, SQIVND (reference sequence). With 0 bases removed from V and 7 bases from J, the gap between germline ends came to 9 bases. This CDR3 region has 13 residues. CDR3 sequence reads: CASSIEVGRTQYF. CDR3 nucleotide sequence: TGTGCCAGTAGTATAGAGGTCGGACGGACCCAGTACTTC.

The chain joins TRBV2 to TRBJ1-1; tentative D call: TRBD1 (6 bases). V was cut by 5 bases and J by 4 bases, with 14 bases left in between. The CDR3 has 14 residues. Per the germline V gene, CDR1 is SNHLY and CDR2 is FYNNEI. The CDR3 reads CASSTYRAGTEAFF. The DNA for the CDR3 is TGTGCCAGCAGTACCTACAGGGCTGGCACTGAAGCTTTCTTT.

The chain couples TRBV30 to TRBJ1-1; tentative D call: TRBD1 (6 bases). V gave up 4 bases and J gave up 0 bases, with 12 bases separating them. The germline V gene has CDR1 GTSNPN and CDR2 SVGIG (reference sequence). The CDR3 has 14 amino acids. CDR3 bases: TGTGCCTGGATGCCGGGACAAATGAACACTGAAGCTTTCTTT. It specifies CAWMPGQMNTEAFF. Based on the CDR3 plus reference TRBV30 and TRBJ1-1, the full variable domain is SQTIHQWPATLVQPVGSPLSLECTVEGTSNPNLYWYRQAAGRGLQLLFYSVGIGQISSEVPQNLSASRPQDRQFILSSKKLLLSDSGFYLCAWMPGQMNTEAFFGQGTRLTVV.

This clone was found a few times. V and J are TRBV28 and TRBJ2-7; D unclear. The germline CDR1 and CDR2 sequences are MDHEN and SYDVKM. V lost 2 bases and J 6 bases, leaving 20 bases between the germline ends. CDR3 size: 16 residues. DNA for the CDR3: TGTGCCAGCAGTTTACGGGTTGTCCCAACAATCCGCGAGCAGTACTTC. It encodes CASSLRVVPTIREQYF.

The J gene is TRBJ1-1, the V gene TRBV2; perhaps TRBD1 as D (5 bases). This CDR3 is built from 14 residues. V was clipped by 5 bases and J by 5 bases, with 15 bases between them. Germline V gene data show CDR1 as SNHLY and CDR2 as FYNNEI. The CDR3 sequence: CASSSQGVWTEAFF. The CDR3 bases are TGTGCCAGCAGTAGTCAGGGCGTCTGGACTGAAGCTTTCTTT.

Only a few counts were recorded for this clone. The chain combines TRBV4-1 with TRBJ2-7; 8 bases fit TRBD2. Germline CDR1 and CDR2: MGHRA and YSYEKL. CDR3 size: 17 residues. J lost 0 bases, V lost 0 bases, and 7 bases had no gene match. CDR3 loop: CASSQDKGGGLSYEQYF. The CDR3 nucleotides are TGCGCCAGCAGCCAAGATAAGGGCGGGGGGCTCTCCTACGAGCAGTACTTC.

V and J are TRBV2 and TRBJ2-2; D perhaps matches TRBD2 (6 bases). The CDR3 has 13 residues. CDR1 and CDR2 from the germline V gene are SNHLY and FYNNEI. Trimming took 5 bases from V and 7 from J, leaving 11 bases between them. CDR3 nucleotide sequence: TGTGCCAGCAGTTCGGACTACCGCGGGGAGCTGTTTTTT. This sequence encodes CASSSDYRGELFF. The full variable domain, with the rest looked up from reference TRBV2 and TRBJ2-2, is EPEVTQTPSHQVTQMGQEVILRCVPISNHLYFYWYRQILGQKVEFLVSFYNNEISEKSEIFDDQFSVERPDGSNFTLKIRSTKLEDSAMYFCASSSDYRGELFFGEGSRLTVL.

The sample holds a few counts of this clone. J is TRBJ1-2 and V is TRBV19, with D tentatively TRBD1 (5 bases). From germline, CDR1 is LNHDA and CDR2 SQIVND (reference sequence). This CDR3 is 14 amino acids long. The V gene lost 3 bases and the J gene lost 2 bases, with 10 bases spanning the gap. CDR3 in DNA: TGTGCCAGTAGTATTAGGGGACTGAACTATGGCTACACCTTC. It encodes CASSIRGLNYGYTF.

This rearrangement joins TRBV6-1 to TRBJ2-7; D gene unclear. There are 13 residues in the CDR3. Per the germline V gene, CDR1 is MNHNS and CDR2 is SASEGT. Trimming pared 3 bases from V and 0 bases from J, leaving 6 bases between. The CDR3 DNA follows: TGTGCCAGCAGTGATCGCGGCTCCTACGAGCAGTACTTC. Translating gives CASSDRGSYEQYF.

The V gene is TRBV7-9, the J gene TRBJ1-3; the match to TRBD1 covers 7 bases. This CDR3 spans 15 amino acids. Looked up from germline, CDR1 is SEHNR and CDR2 is FQNEAQ (reference sequence). V lost 5 bases to trimming and J lost 4 bases; unmatched junction nucleotides: 8. CDR3 sequence reads: CASSPETGSGNTIYF. The CDR3 nucleotides are TGTGCCAGCAGCCCTGAGACAGGGTCCGGAAACACCATATATTTT.

This clone was recorded a few times. J is TRBJ1-2 and V is TRBV29-1; 8 nucleotides line up with TRBD1. V lost 6 bases to trimming and J lost 5 bases; unmatched junction nucleotides: 11. Germline CDR1 and CDR2: SQVTM and ANQGSEA. CDR3 length equals 14 residues. The CDR3 sequence is CSVVPGTGAYGYTF. The CDR3 nucleotides read TGCAGCGTCGTCCCCGGGACAGGCGCGTATGGCTACACCTTC.

This rearrangement joins TRBV7-9 to TRBJ1-5, with a tentative D call TRBD1 (5 bases). CDR1 and CDR2 from the germline V gene are SEHNR and FQNEAQ (reference sequence). With 5 bases removed from V and 7 bases from J, the gap between germline ends came to 15 bases. This CDR3 has 14 residues. DNA for the CDR3: TGTGCCAGCAGCCCTTCAATCGACAGCCAGCCCCAGCATTTT. Translating gives CASSPSIDSQPQHF.

This clone turned up a few times. This chain connects TRBV9 to TRBJ1-1, with 11 bases identical to TRBD1. Germline CDR1 is SGDLS and CDR2 is YYNGEE. The CDR3 length is 17 residues. V lost 4 bases and J lost 5; bases outside the gene matches: 13. The CDR3 nucleotides are TGTGCCAGCAGCCTCCAACCCTTGGACAGGGGGCGAACTGAAGCTTTCTTT. It translates to CASSLQPLDRGRTEAFF.

A few counts support this clone. This sequence joins TRBV30 and TRBJ1-2; D is ambiguous. The CDR3 loop spans 14 amino acids. V was clipped by 3 bases and J by 0 bases, with 11 bases between them. The germline V gene encodes CDR1 GTSNPN and CDR2 SVGIG (reference sequence). CDR3 loop: CAWRSGRANYGYTF. CDR3 DNA sequence: TGTGCCTGGAGGTCGGGTAGAGCTAACTATGGCTACACCTTC.

This clone showed up just a few times. V and J are TRBV11-2 and TRBJ2-1; 10 bases agree with TRBD2. Germline V gene sequence: CDR1 SGHAT, CDR2 FQNNGV. The CDR3 is 15 amino acids. The J segment lost 8 bases and the V segment lost 1 base, leaving 5 bases of the junction unmatched. The CDR3 DNA reads TGTGCCAGCAGCTTAGGTAGCGGGGGGTCGTATGAGCAGTTCTTC. The encoded protein is CASSLGSGGSYEQFF.

This chain uses TRBV9 with TRBJ2-2; possible D gene TRBD1, 5 bases. The germline V and J ends were trimmed by 3 bases and 2 bases, with 5 bases remaining between them. The CDR3 runs to 13 residues. The germline V gene encodes CDR1 SGDLS and CDR2 YYNGEE. The CDR3 region has the DNA TGTGCCAGCAGCGGGGGCAACACCGGGGAGCTGTTTTTT. This gives the protein CASSGGNTGELFF.

Many counts were recorded for this clone. The chain is built from TRBV10-3 and TRBJ1-6; 9 bases fit TRBD1. The CDR3 totals 15 residues. The germline gives CDR1 ENHRY, CDR2 SYGVKD. V lost 6 bases, J lost 13 bases, and 13 bases stayed unmatched. CDR3 protein: CAISPQLGQGNPLHF. The CDR3 bases are TGTGCCATCAGCCCCCAGTTGGGACAGGGAAATCCCCTCCACTTT.

As regards this clone: Other DNA sequences within the sample encode an identical CDR3. V is TRBV29-1 and J is TRBJ1-4; the D is unclear. Per germline, CDR1 SQVTM and CDR2 ANQGSEA. The CDR3 runs to 11 residues. The V and J ends lost 7 bases and 5 bases respectively, with 8 bases between them. CDR3 nucleotides: TGCAGCGCCTCCACAAATGAAAAACTGTTTTTT. Its translation: CSASTNEKLFF. Together with reference TRBV29-1 and TRBJ1-4, the CDR3 gives the full variable domain: SAVISQKPSRDICQRGTSLTIQCQVDSQVTMMFWYRQQPGQSLTLIATANQGSEATYESGFVIDKFPISRPNLTFSTLTVSNMSPEDSSIYLCSASTNEKLFFGSGTQLSVL.

The chain uses TRBV20-1 and TRBJ2-1; D ambiguous. The CDR3 runs 11 residues. Trimming removed 6 bases at V and 7 bases at J, with 10 bases between. Looked up from germline, CDR1 is DFQATT and CDR2 is SNEGSKA (reference sequence). The CDR3 sequence: CSASPRNEQFF. In DNA, the CDR3 is TGCAGTGCCTCCCCTAGGAATGAGCAGTTCTTC.

The V and J genes are TRBV5-1 and TRBJ2-7; D perhaps matches TRBD1 (6 bases). The germline gives CDR1 SGHRS, CDR2 YFSETQ. This CDR3 contains 19 residues. Trimming removed 0 bases from V and 2 bases from J, with 24 bases in between. The CDR3 DNA follows: TGCGCCAGCAGCTTGGGCACAGGGTTTCCTCCCCGGGAACCCTACGAGCAGTACTTC. This sequence encodes CASSLGTGFPPREPYEQYF.

V is TRBV7-8 and J is TRBJ2-1; TRBD2 matches 10 bases. This CDR3 spans 15 amino acids. The ends lost 6 bases at V and 2 bases at J; junction bases unmatched: 4. From germline, CDR1 is SGHVS and CDR2 FQNEAQ. CDR3 coding DNA: TGTGCCAGCAGGCCGCTAGCGGGGGCCTACAATGAGCAGTTCTTC. This codes for CASRPLAGAYNEQFF. Looking up the rest from reference TRBV7-8 and TRBJ2-1 gives the full variable domain: GAGVSQSPRYKVAKRGQDVALRCDPISGHVSLFWYQQALGQGPEFLTYFQNEAQLDKSGLPSDRFFAERPEGSVSTLKIQRTQQEDSAVYLCASRPLAGAYNEQFFGPGTRLTVL.

This rearrangement joins TRBV30 to TRBJ2-6; D gene ambiguous. Germline V gives CDR1 GTSNPN, CDR2 SVGIG (reference sequence). This CDR3 contains 14 residues. Trimming removed 0 bases at V and 2 bases at J, with 5 bases between. The CDR3 region has the DNA TGTGCCTGGAGTGTATTGACTGGGGCCAACGTCCTGACTTTC. This translates into CAWSVLTGANVLTF. Filled out from reference TRBV30 and TRBJ2-6, the complete variable domain reads SQTIHQWPATLVQPVGSPLSLECTVEGTSNPNLYWYRQAAGRGLQLLFYSVGIGQISSEVPQNLSASRPQDRQFILSSKKLLLSDSGFYLCAWSVLTGANVLTFGAGSRLTVL.

This clone was recorded a few times. V gene TRBV5-1 combines with J gene TRBJ2-3, with D hard to call. This CDR3 contains 13 residues. Trimming pared 1 base from V and 6 bases from J, leaving 9 bases between. The germline CDR1 and CDR2 sequences are SGHRS and YFSETQ. As DNA, the CDR3 is TGCGCCAGCAGCTTGATGGTGGCGGATACGCAGTATTTT. Its translation is CASSLMVADTQYF. The whole variable domain, remainder taken from reference TRBV5-1 and TRBJ2-3, is KAGVTQTPRYLIKTRGQQVTLSCSPISGHRSVSWYQQTPGQGLQFLFEYFSETQRNKGNFPGRFSGRQFSNSRSEMNVSTLELGDSALYLCASSLMVADTQYFGPGTRLTVL.

V usage is TRBV15 and J usage is TRBJ2-7; D is uncertain. Trimming took 0 bases from V and 10 from J, leaving 13 bases between them. The germline CDR1 and CDR2 sequences are LNHNV and YYDKDF (reference sequence). The CDR3 extends over 13 amino acids. The DNA for the CDR3 is TGTGCCACCAGCAGAGATCGAGTGGCCCTACAGTACTTC. Its protein is CATSRDRVALQYF.

The chain joins TRBV14 to TRBJ1-2; unclear D gene. Trimming stripped 4 bases from V and 4 bases from J, with 13 bases between. CDR1 and CDR2 (germline): SGHDN, FVKESK. The CDR3 has 14 amino acids. This CDR3 is CASSPILEAYGYTF. Here the CDR3 DNA reads TGTGCCAGCAGCCCTATACTCGAAGCCTATGGCTACACCTTC.

This clone was counted only a few times. This chain connects TRBV4-1 to TRBJ1-6; the match to TRBD1 covers 7 bases. Germline values: CDR1 MGHRA, CDR2 YSYEKL. V gave up 1 base and J gave up 5 bases; unmatched junction bases: 2. This CDR3 spans 15 amino acids. The CDR3 region is CASSQADRDNSPLHF. The DNA for the CDR3 is TGCGCCAGCAGCCAAGCCGACAGGGATAATTCACCCCTCCACTTT.

The chain uses TRBV9 and TRBJ1-2, with a tentative D call TRBD1 (5 bases). Germline-derived CDR1 and CDR2 are SGDLS and YYNGEE. The V gene lost 0 bases and the J gene lost 2 bases, with 8 bases spanning the gap. CDR3 size: 14 residues. The CDR3 region is CASSVEEGNYGYTF. CDR3 sequence (DNA): TGTGCCAGCAGCGTAGAAGAGGGGAACTATGGCTACACCTTC. Using reference TRBV9 and TRBJ1-2 for the parts outside the CDR3, the full variable domain is DSGVTQTPKHLITATGQRVTLRCSPRSGDLSVYWYQQSLDQGLQFLIQYYNGEERAKGNILERFSAQQFPDLHSELNLSSLELGDSALYFCASSVEEGNYGYTFGSGTRLTVV.